These T cell receptor beta chains were read from a single sample in a study of T cells in Graves' hyperthyroidism and ophthalmopathy. TCRdb independently ran MiXCR on the multiplex PCR reads; one entry per CDR3 protein. The sample has about 540,000 distinct CDR3 sequences; just over 45% are singletons. Sequencing was done on a sample of peripheral blood or thyroid tissue (not recorded which). These receptors originate from a woman between 18 and 30 years old with Graves' hyperthyroidism. The CDR3 runs from the conserved cysteine through the conserved F or W. Each record gives: clone size, J gene, D gene, V gene, CDR3 DNA, CDR3 protein. D genes are given only for firm matches. A clone size is listed for some rows: how often the clone was seen (once, few, many), or a class if it is expanded.

abundance: NA; j_gene: TRBJ1-1; d_gene: NA; v_gene: TRBV7-9; CDR3nt: TGTGCCAGCAGCGAGTCGGGGGCCGGGGTCCAAGCTTTCTTT; CDR3aa: CASSESGAGVQAFF
abundance: NA; j_gene: TRBJ1-2; d_gene: TRBD1; v_gene: TRBV2; CDR3nt: TGTGCCAGCAGCTCACAGGGGCCAGATGGCTACACCTTC; CDR3aa: CASSSQGPDGYTF
abundance: many; j_gene: TRBJ2-5; d_gene: TRBD1; v_gene: TRBV5-8; CDR3nt: TGTGCCAGCAGCCTACCAGGGGGCTCGGAGACCCAGTACTTC; CDR3aa: CASSLPGGSETQYF
abundance: many; j_gene: TRBJ2-6; d_gene: NA; v_gene: TRBV18; CDR3nt: TGTGCCAGCTCACCCAACAGGGCTGGGGCCAACGTCCTGACTTTC; CDR3aa: CASSPNRAGANVLTF
abundance: many; j_gene: TRBJ2-5; d_gene: TRBD2; v_gene: TRBV20-1; CDR3nt: TGCAGTGCTCGTGGAATGACTAGCGGGCAAGAGACCCAGTACTTC; CDR3aa: CSARGMTSGQETQYF
abundance: NA; j_gene: TRBJ2-7; d_gene: TRBD2; v_gene: TRBV6-6; CDR3nt: TGTGCCAGCAGTTCGGGAGGGATGCAGTACTTC; CDR3aa: CASSSGGMQYF
abundance: many; j_gene: TRBJ2-7; d_gene: TRBD2; v_gene: TRBV5-4; CDR3nt: TGTGCCAGCAGCTTGGTCGGGAGGGGTTCCTACGAGCAGTACTTC; CDR3aa: CASSLVGRGSYEQYF
abundance: NA; j_gene: TRBJ2-1; d_gene: NA; v_gene: TRBV7-9; CDR3nt: TGTGCCAGCAGCTCGCCCAGAGGCTACAATGAGCAGTTCTTC; CDR3aa: CASSSPRGYNEQFF
abundance: NA; j_gene: TRBJ2-3; d_gene: NA; v_gene: TRBV9; CDR3nt: TGTGCCAGCAGCGTAGGTCGGGAGATACCTTATACGCAGTATTTT; CDR3aa: CASSVGREIPYTQYF
abundance: NA; j_gene: TRBJ2-2; d_gene: NA; v_gene: TRBV12-3/TRBV12-4; CDR3nt: TGTGCCAGCAATTTACGGCGCACCGGGGAGCTGTTTTTT; CDR3aa: CASNLRRTGELFF
abundance: NA; j_gene: TRBJ2-1; d_gene: TRBD2; v_gene: TRBV20-1; CDR3nt: TGCAGTGCCTCTCAGGGAGCGGGAGAGGGTGAGCAGTTCTTC; CDR3aa: CSASQGAGEGEQFF
abundance: NA; j_gene: TRBJ2-2; d_gene: TRBD2; v_gene: TRBV25-1; CDR3nt: TGTGCCAGCAGTGAATCCGGACTAGCGGGATTCTTTTTACTAAACACCGGGGAGCTGTTTTTT; CDR3aa: CASSESGLAGFFLLNTGELFF
abundance: many; j_gene: TRBJ1-2; d_gene: NA; v_gene: TRBV29-1; CDR3nt: TGCAGCGTTGAAGACAGGTTTGACTACACCTTC; CDR3aa: CSVEDRFDYTF
abundance: many; j_gene: TRBJ2-7; d_gene: NA; v_gene: TRBV5-1; CDR3nt: TGCGCCAGCAGCTTGGGGGGCAAGGGGCACGAGCAGTACTTC; CDR3aa: CASSLGGKGHEQYF
abundance: many; j_gene: TRBJ2-5; d_gene: NA; v_gene: TRBV20-1; CDR3nt: TGCAGTGCTCCTTTTTGGGGTCAAGAGACCCAGTACTTC; CDR3aa: CSAPFWGQETQYF
abundance: NA; j_gene: TRBJ1-4; d_gene: TRBD1; v_gene: TRBV20-1; CDR3nt: TGCAGTGCTAGGTTAGGGGGCGCCCATGAAAAACTGTTTTTT; CDR3aa: CSARLGGAHEKLFF
abundance: many; j_gene: TRBJ1-5; d_gene: NA; v_gene: TRBV2; CDR3nt: TGTGCCAGCACCGAGGGGGGAGTCCGCGGTCAGCCCCAGCATTTT; CDR3aa: CASTEGGVRGQPQHF
abundance: many; j_gene: TRBJ1-3; d_gene: NA; v_gene: TRBV19; CDR3nt: TGTGCCAGTAATGGCGATTACTCTGGAAACACCATATATTTT; CDR3aa: CASNGDYSGNTIYF
abundance: NA; j_gene: TRBJ1-1; d_gene: NA; v_gene: TRBV18; CDR3nt: TGTGCCAGCTCACGGGGGACATTGGAAGAGGCTTTCTTT; CDR3aa: CASSRGTLEEAFF
abundance: many; j_gene: TRBJ2-6; d_gene: NA; v_gene: TRBV19; CDR3nt: TGTGCCAGTAGTATAGGTAACAGGGCTGGGGCCAACGTCCTGACTTTC; CDR3aa: CASSIGNRAGANVLTF
abundance: many; j_gene: TRBJ2-2; d_gene: TRBD2; v_gene: TRBV20-1; CDR3nt: TGCAGTGCTAGAGGGACTAGCGGGGAAATCACCGGGGAGCTGTTTTTT; CDR3aa: CSARGTSGEITGELFF
abundance: many; j_gene: TRBJ2-7; d_gene: NA; v_gene: TRBV18; CDR3nt: TGTGCCAGCTCACCGCCAGACGATAACTACGAGCAGTACTTC; CDR3aa: CASSPPDDNYEQYF
abundance: many; j_gene: TRBJ2-7; d_gene: TRBD2; v_gene: TRBV11-2; CDR3nt: TGTGCCAGCAGCTTAGATGGGCGGGAGGGCCCCGAGCAGTACTTC; CDR3aa: CASSLDGREGPEQYF
abundance: NA; j_gene: TRBJ1-2; d_gene: NA; v_gene: TRBV7-2; CDR3nt: TGTGCCAGCAGCTTAGCCTGGGGGGGTACAGGTGTCCCGAATGGCTACACCTTC; CDR3aa: CASSLAWGGTGVPNGYTF
abundance: few; j_gene: TRBJ2-7; d_gene: TRBD2; v_gene: TRBV7-3; CDR3nt: TGTGCCAGCAGCCCTGACACCGGGAGGGGCTACGAGCAGTACTTC; CDR3aa: CASSPDTGRGYEQYF
abundance: NA; j_gene: TRBJ1-1; d_gene: NA; v_gene: TRBV29-1; CDR3nt: TGCAGCGTTAGTGGTGGCGGGACACTCTTT; CDR3aa: CSVSGGGTLF
abundance: NA; j_gene: TRBJ1-5; d_gene: NA; v_gene: TRBV10-3; CDR3nt: TGTGCCATCAGTCATCAGCCCCAGCATTTT; CDR3aa: CAISHQPQHF
abundance: NA; j_gene: TRBJ2-7; d_gene: TRBD2; v_gene: TRBV7-6; CDR3nt: TGCGTCAGCAGCCTACTAGCGGAGAGCTCCTACGAGCAGTACTTC; CDR3aa: CVSSLLAESSYEQYF
abundance: NA; j_gene: TRBJ2-5; d_gene: NA; v_gene: TRBV29-1; CDR3nt: TGCAGCAGCGCTTCCGGGACTGAAGAGACCCAGTACTTC; CDR3aa: CSSASGTEETQYF
abundance: NA; j_gene: TRBJ2-1; d_gene: NA; v_gene: TRBV7-8; CDR3nt: TGTGCCAGCAGCCCAGCCTACGTCAATGAGCAGTTCTTC; CDR3aa: CASSPAYVNEQFF
abundance: many; j_gene: TRBJ1-6; d_gene: NA; v_gene: TRBV6-5; CDR3nt: TGTGCCAGCAGTTACTCTATAGCTAGCTCCTATAATTCACCCCTCCACTTT; CDR3aa: CASSYSIASSYNSPLHF
abundance: NA; j_gene: TRBJ2-5; d_gene: TRBD2; v_gene: TRBV2; CDR3nt: TGTGCCAGCAGCGGGGTAGCGGGGACCCTCTACTTC; CDR3aa: CASSGVAGTLYF
abundance: NA; j_gene: TRBJ1-1; d_gene: NA; v_gene: TRBV29-1; CDR3nt: TGCAGCGTCATCCCCGGGACACTCTTT; CDR3aa: CSVIPGTLF
abundance: NA; j_gene: TRBJ2-6; d_gene: NA; v_gene: TRBV11-3; CDR3nt: TGTGCCAGCAGCTTAGGGTCAGAGAACACCGGGGCCAACGTCCTGACTTTC; CDR3aa: CASSLGSENTGANVLTF
abundance: many; j_gene: TRBJ1-6; d_gene: NA; v_gene: TRBV2; CDR3nt: TGTGCCAGCAGTGAGGGCAGCTTATCTAGCTCCTATAATTCACCCCTCCACTTT; CDR3aa: CASSEGSLSSSYNSPLHF
abundance: NA; j_gene: TRBJ2-5; d_gene: NA; v_gene: TRBV9; CDR3nt: TGTGCCTCAGGGATGGAGACCCAGTACTTC; CDR3aa: CASGMETQYF
abundance: NA; j_gene: TRBJ1-5; d_gene: TRBD1; v_gene: TRBV29-1; CDR3nt: TGCAGCCAATGGGACAGGGACAATCAGCCCCAGCATTTT; CDR3aa: CSQWDRDNQPQHF
abundance: many; j_gene: TRBJ1-6; d_gene: NA; v_gene: TRBV7-9; CDR3nt: TGTGCCAGCAACCACCACGTTCGGGGTAATTCACCCCTCCACTTT; CDR3aa: CASNHHVRGNSPLHF
abundance: many; j_gene: TRBJ1-2; d_gene: NA; v_gene: TRBV24-1; CDR3nt: TGTGCCACCAGTGAAGGGACATCTGCTGGCTACACCTTC; CDR3aa: CATSEGTSAGYTF
abundance: many; j_gene: TRBJ2-5; d_gene: TRBD2; v_gene: TRBV20-1; CDR3nt: TGCAGTGCTAACAGCGGGAGGGCCTGGGAGACCCAGTACTTC; CDR3aa: CSANSGRAWETQYF